Many counts were recorded for the clone carrying this T cell receptor beta chain. iRepertoire HTBI primers and Arm-PCR of CDR3 regions built TCR beta libraries. TCRdb fed the multiplex PCR reads into MiXCR, producing one record per CDR3 protein. This table has roughly 420,000 distinct CDR3 sequences, 14% appearing once. The data derive from a study of regulatory T cells in long-lasting Graves disease. Germline trimming cut 3 bases from V and 9 bases from J; bases unmatched to any gene: 9. The CDR3 has 15 amino acids. Per the germline V gene, CDR1 is SGHAT and CDR2 is FQNNGV. As for time point: newly diagnosed GD, antithyroid drugs for less than 3 months. Extracted PBMC RNA gave rise to the TCR library. These data were also reused for a study on T cells in Graves' hyperthyroidism and ophthalmopathy.

This clonotype originated in a woman aged 45-60 years with Graves disease. The source was peripheral blood mononuclear cells (PBMCs), collected at new diagnosis, from a patient treated with antithyroid drugs. This chain uses TRBV11-2 with TRBJ2-1, with 9 bases identical to TRBD2. This CDR3 is CASSFIAGAPTEQFF. CDR3 in DNA: TGTGCCAGCAGCTTCATAGCGGGAGCGCCCACTGAGCAGTTCTTC.